The rows below give T cell receptor beta chains drawn from one sample of a study of blood T cell repertoires in COVID-19. The protocol was immunoSEQ multiplex PCR, while the TCRdb copy is restricted to in-frame clones and leaves out a portion. Of fewer than 250,000 clones in the sample, roughly 88% were seen once. Sequencing was done on a sample of PBMCs or T cells enriched from blood (not recorded which). The receptors originated from a woman aged 50 to 60 who had recovered from COVID-19. Both conserved end residues are part of each CDR3. Each record gives: CDR3 protein, CDR3 DNA, clone size, V gene, J gene, D gene. The D gene is left open where the match is weak. Clone size is shown for a subset of rows, as once, few, many or a class of expanded clone.

CDR3: CARYAQGEGYTF; DNA: TGTGCCAGGTACGCACAGGGAGAGGGCTACACCTTC; size: NA; V: TRBV30; J: TRBJ1-2; D: NA
CDR3: CASSQDLSFSPLHF; DNA: TGTGCCAGCAGCCAAGATCTATCGTTTTCACCCCTCCACTTT; size: NA; V: TRBV14; J: TRBJ1-6; D: NA
CDR3: CASKRQGTTEAFF; DNA: TGTGCCAGCAAGCGACAGGGGACCACTGAAGCTTTCTTT; size: NA; V: TRBV2; J: TRBJ1-1; D: TRBD1
CDR3: CASSSEGRGAGEKLFF; DNA: TGTGCCAGCAGCTCCGAAGGGCGGGGCGCAGGAGAAAAACTGTTTTTT; size: NA; V: TRBV7-9; J: TRBJ1-4; D: NA
CDR3: CASSPSGTGYNSPLHF; DNA: TGTGCCAGCAGTCCCTCCGGGACAGGGTATAATTCACCCCTCCACTTT; size: NA; V: TRBV28; J: TRBJ1-6; D: TRBD1
CDR3: CSAVTGGRQFF; DNA: TGCAGTGCCGTGACAGGGGGACGGCAGTTCTTC; size: NA; V: TRBV20-1; J: TRBJ2-1; D: TRBD1
CDR3: CASSHPTGNTEAFF; DNA: TGTGCCAGCAGCCACCCAACAGGGAACACTGAAGCTTTCTTT; size: NA; V: TRBV4-2; J: TRBJ1-1; D: NA
CDR3: CASSYGQGLKNDEAFF; DNA: TGTGCCAGCAGTTATGGGCAGGGGCTAAAGAACGATGAAGCTTTCTTT; size: few; V: TRBV6-2/TRBV6-3; J: TRBJ1-1; D: NA
CDR3: CASSPDRFPQAQHF; DNA: TGTGCCAGCAGCCCGGACCGTTTTCCACAGGCCCAGCATTTT; size: few; V: TRBV5-6; J: TRBJ1-5; D: NA
CDR3: CAWRGWGEISGSLSVDTQYF; DNA: TGTGCCTGGAGGGGGTGGGGCGAGATTAGCGGGAGTCTGTCCGTAGATACGCAGTATTTT; size: NA; V: TRBV30; J: TRBJ2-3; D: TRBD2
CDR3: CASKREQGAGGYTF; DNA: TGTGCCAGCAAACGCGAACAGGGGGCGGGTGGCTACACCTTC; size: NA; V: TRBV2; J: TRBJ1-2; D: TRBD1
CDR3: CASSSQVNRPSMAYEQYF; DNA: TGTGCCAGCAGCTCCCAGGTAAACCGACCATCAATGGCCTACGAGCAGTACTTC; size: NA; V: TRBV7-6; J: TRBJ2-7; D: NA
CDR3: CASSFVIYGDSPLHF; DNA: TGTGCCAGCAGTTTCGTAATTTACGGGGATTCACCCCTCCACTTT; size: once; V: TRBV27; J: TRBJ1-6; D: NA
CDR3: CASSQGQDGGANFF; DNA: TGTGCCAGCAGCCAAGGCCAAGACGGGGGGGCCAATTTCTTC; size: NA; V: TRBV3-1/TRBV3-2; J: TRBJ2-1; D: TRBD2
CDR3: CASSLVSDTQYF; DNA: TGCGCCAGCAGCTTGGTCTCAGATACGCAGTATTTT; size: NA; V: TRBV5-1; J: TRBJ2-3; D: NA
CDR3: CASSLSLAGTDTQYF; DNA: TGCGCCAGCAGCTTGTCGCTAGCGGGGACAGATACGCAGTATTTT; size: NA; V: TRBV5-1; J: TRBJ2-3; D: TRBD2
CDR3: CASSVGGTSGYNEQFF; DNA: TGTGCCAGCAGCGTAGGTGGGACTAGCGGGTACAATGAGCAGTTCTTC; size: NA; V: TRBV9; J: TRBJ2-1; D: TRBD2
CDR3: CASSQERTALNGYTF; DNA: TGCGCCAGCAGCCAAGAGAGGACAGCTTTAAATGGCTACACCTTC; size: NA; V: TRBV4-1; J: TRBJ1-2; D: NA
CDR3: CASSVADSPTRETQYF; DNA: TGTGCCAGCAGCGTAGCGGACAGTCCTACTAGGGAGACCCAGTACTTC; size: NA; V: TRBV9; J: TRBJ2-5; D: NA
CDR3: CASSVDNSKIYGYTF; DNA: TGTGCCAGTAGTGTGGACAATTCCAAGATCTATGGCTACACCTTC; size: once; V: TRBV19; J: TRBJ1-2; D: NA
CDR3: CASSSLNQPQHF; DNA: TGTGCCAGCAGCTCCCTCAATCAGCCCCAGCATTTT; size: NA; V: TRBV6-5; J: TRBJ1-5; D: NA
CDR3: CASSPVHLLTGVRQAFF; DNA: TGTGCCAGTAGTCCGGTCCACCTCTTGACAGGGGTACGTCAGGCTTTCTTT; size: NA; V: TRBV19; J: TRBJ1-1; D: TRBD1
CDR3: CASRPQGGPVGYTF; DNA: TGTGCCAGCAGGCCACAGGGGGGACCAGTTGGCTACACCTTC; size: NA; V: TRBV28; J: TRBJ1-2; D: TRBD1
CDR3: CASSQDWGTGEKLFF; DNA: TGTGCCAGCAGCCAAGATTGGGGGACAGGTGAAAAACTGTTTTTT; size: NA; V: TRBV14; J: TRBJ1-4; D: TRBD1
CDR3: CASSPGPSGAGEQFF; DNA: TGTGCCAGCAGTCCAGGGCCTAGCGGGGCGGGTGAGCAGTTCTTC; size: NA; V: TRBV7-3; J: TRBJ2-1; D: TRBD2
CDR3: CASGELGNEQFF; DNA: TGTGCCAGTGGAGAATTGGGTAATGAGCAGTTCTTC; size: NA; V: TRBV25-1; J: TRBJ2-1; D: NA
CDR3: CASSSDRGRTYEQYF; DNA: TGTGCCAGCAGTTCCGACAGGGGCCGGACCTACGAGCAGTACTTC; size: NA; V: TRBV7-2; J: TRBJ2-7; D: TRBD1
CDR3: CASSLGTGGNEKLFF; DNA: TGTGCCAGCAGCTTAGGGACAGGGGGGAATGAAAAACTGTTTTTT; size: NA; V: TRBV7-9; J: TRBJ1-4; D: TRBD1
CDR3: CASRMGPTGGARQFF; DNA: TGTGCCAGCAGAATGGGTCCGACAGGGGGCGCGAGGCAGTTCTTC; size: NA; V: TRBV6-5; J: TRBJ2-1; D: TRBD1
CDR3: CAISAGGSGNTIYF; DNA: TGTGCCATCAGTGCCGGAGGGTCAGGAAACACCATATATTTT; size: few; V: TRBV10-3; J: TRBJ1-3; D: NA
CDR3: CASRQSSGGQETQYF; DNA: TGTGCCAGCAGACAATCTAGCGGGGGACAAGAGACCCAGTACTTC; size: once; V: TRBV2; J: TRBJ2-5; D: TRBD2
CDR3: CASSTRTSGRFNEQFF; DNA: TGTGCCAGCAGTACCCGGACTAGCGGGAGGTTTAATGAGCAGTTCTTC; size: NA; V: TRBV28; J: TRBJ2-1; D: TRBD2
CDR3: CASSPRSRDYGYTF; DNA: TGTGCCAGCTCACCACGTTCCAGGGACTATGGCTACACCTTC; size: few; V: TRBV18; J: TRBJ1-2; D: NA
CDR3: CASSEVRTGSYEQYF; DNA: TGTGCCAGCAGTGAAGTCCGGACAGGCTCCTACGAGCAGTACTTC; size: NA; V: TRBV6-1; J: TRBJ2-7; D: TRBD1
CDR3: CAIRGTATGPGYTF; DNA: TGTGCCATCAGAGGGACAGCCACCGGCCCTGGCTACACCTTC; size: NA; V: TRBV10-3; J: TRBJ1-2; D: TRBD1
CDR3: CASSEAGGVNQPQHF; DNA: TGTGCCAGCAGTGAAGCGGGAGGGGTAAATCAGCCCCAGCATTTT; size: once; V: TRBV2; J: TRBJ1-5; D: NA
CDR3: CAINLAGPRDTQYF; DNA: TGTGCCATCAACCTAGCGGGCCCCCGGGATACGCAGTATTTT; size: NA; V: TRBV10-3; J: TRBJ2-3; D: TRBD2
CDR3: CASSPWGTGNFYGYTF; DNA: TGTGCCAGCAGCCCATGGGGGACAGGGAATTTCTATGGCTACACCTTC; size: NA; V: TRBV11-2; J: TRBJ1-2; D: TRBD1
CDR3: CSATHDRGQYF; DNA: TGCAGTGCTACCCACGACAGGGGGCAGTACTTC; size: NA; V: TRBV20-1; J: TRBJ2-7; D: TRBD1
CDR3: CASSLRRTGSTDTQYF; DNA: TGTGCCAGCAGCTTAAGAAGGACTGGTAGCACAGATACGCAGTATTTT; size: NA; V: TRBV5-6; J: TRBJ2-3; D: NA
CDR3: CASSPIGGSHEQYF; DNA: TGTGCCAGCAGCCCCATCGGCGGATCGCACGAGCAGTACTTC; size: NA; V: TRBV11-2; J: TRBJ2-7; D: NA
CDR3: CAWRRGGRSNEQFF; DNA: TGTGCCTGGAGGCGCGGGGGGCGCAGTAATGAGCAGTTCTTC; size: NA; V: TRBV30; J: TRBJ2-1; D: TRBD2
CDR3: CSAGARAGNEKLFF; DNA: TGCAGTGCTGGTGCAAGGGCAGGGAATGAAAAACTGTTTTTT; size: NA; V: TRBV20-1; J: TRBJ1-4; D: NA